A selection of T cell receptor beta chains follows, all from one sample in a study of cytomegalovirus exposure and HLA in healthy donors. The protocol was immunoSEQ multiplex PCR, while the TCRdb copy is restricted to in-frame clones and leaves out a portion. Its table records over 150,000 clones. Material for sequencing was PBMCs. These receptors were taken from a boy aged 5-17 years in good health and CMV-seronegative. CDR3s include the opening cysteine and the closing phenylalanine or tryptophan. D genes are given only for firm matches.

J,D,V,DNA,CDR3
TRBJ2-6,-,TRBV4-2,TGTGCCAGCAGCCAAGTAGGGGACTCTGGGGCCAACGTCCTGACTTTC,CASSQVGDSGANVLTF
TRBJ2-2,-,TRBV5-4,TGTGCCAGCAGCTTGGGGCAGGGGGAGCTGTTTTTT,CASSLGQGELFF
TRBJ2-2,TRBD1,TRBV19,TGTGCCACCAAGACAGGGCCGAACACCGGGGAGCTGTTTTTT,CATKTGPNTGELFF
TRBJ1-4,TRBD1,TRBV5-1,TGCGCCAGCAGCCCGACAGGGTCTAATGAAAAACTGTTTTTT,CASSPTGSNEKLFF
TRBJ2-1,TRBD2,TRBV5-6,TGTGCCAGCAGCTCGGTGCGGGGGTGGCGTGAGCAGTTCTTC,CASSSVRGWREQFF
TRBJ1-2,-,TRBV11-2,TGTGCCAGCAGCTCCCCGGGAGGTGGCTACACCTTC,CASSSPGGGYTF
TRBJ2-5,-,TRBV28,TGTGCCAGCAGTCCCCGTCTGTTCACCCAGTACTTC,CASSPRLFTQYF
TRBJ1-2,-,TRBV7-2,TGTGCCAGCAGCACCCCGGGACTTCTCGTCGGTTCGGGCTACACCTTC,CASSTPGLLVGSGYTF
TRBJ1-1,-,TRBV5-5,TGTGCCAGCAGCCCGACACATCATAGGAACACTGAAGCTTTCTTT,CASSPTHHRNTEAFF
TRBJ1-4,-,TRBV5-1,TGCGCCAGCAGCCCAGGACATTATGGGGAAAAACTGTTTTTT,CASSPGHYGEKLFF
TRBJ1-2,TRBD1,TRBV27,TGTGCCAGCAGTTTACTCTCAGGGGGGAGCGGCTACACCTTC,CASSLLSGGSGYTF
TRBJ1-3,-,TRBV30,TGTGCCTGGAGTGCCATAGGGAGCTCTGGAAACACCATATATTTT,CAWSAIGSSGNTIYF
TRBJ2-5,-,TRBV7-9,TGTGCCAGCAGCTTTAGTGGGGAGGGGGAGCAGTACTTC,CASSFSGEGEQYF